Shown below are 4 T cell receptor beta chains from a single sample sequenced in a study of CXCR3-negative and CXCR3-positive naive CD8 T cells. Study results and limitations: Greater hydrophobicity was found in TRB CDR3s of CXCR3-positive naive cells than of CXCR3-negative naive cells.

UMI-labeled 5' RACE TRB cDNA libraries were prepared from the cells. One entry per CDR3 protein, without DNA, is what TCRdb gives after re-calling the 5' RACE reads. The repertoire table contains fewer than 90,000 distinct CDR3 sequences. Antigens for these TCRs are unknown. The sequencing sample was made of naive CXCR3+ CD8+ T cells from blood. Indicated subset: CD45RO-CCR7+CD27+CD95- naive CD8+ T cells expressing CXCR3 (TNR3+). The receptors here all came from a human donor in good health. Some clones in this sample may be carry-over from other donors' samples.

The CDR3 here is CASSQSLKRKVETQYF. The rearrangement joins TRBV28 to TRBJ2-5. This CDR3 has 16 amino acids. Germline assignment: CDR1 MDHEN and CDR2 SYDVKM. Supplemented by reference TRBV28 and TRBJ2-5, the full variable domain reads DVKVTQSSRYLVKRTGEKVFLECVQDMDHENMFWYRQDPGLGLRLIYFSYDVKMKEKGDIPEGYSVSREKKERFSLILESASTNQTSMYLCASSQSLKRKVETQYFGPGTRLLVL.

CDR3 amino acids: CASSPSRIEQFF. The J gene is TRBJ2-1, the V gene TRBV12-3 or TRBV12-4. CDR3 size: 12 residues.

The chain carries TRBV20-1 and TRBJ2-3; checking the TCRdb D call of TRBD2 is not possible without DNA. The CDR3 extends over 16 amino acids. Per germline, CDR1 DFQATT and CDR2 SNEGSKA (reference sequence). CDR3 region: CSAKVKREKNPDTQYF.

This chain uses TRBV28 with TRBJ2-5; without DNA, the TCRdb call of TRBD1 cannot be checked. This CDR3 spans 15 amino acids. Germline loops: CDR1 MDHEN, CDR2 SYDVKM. CDR3 protein: CASSWDLDRQETQYF. Drawing the rest from reference TRBV28 and TRBJ2-5, the complete variable domain is DVKVTQSSRYLVKRTGEKVFLECVQDMDHENMFWYRQDPGLGLRLIYFSYDVKMKEKGDIPEGYSVSREKKERFSLILESASTNQTSMYLCASSWDLDRQETQYFGPGTRLLVL.